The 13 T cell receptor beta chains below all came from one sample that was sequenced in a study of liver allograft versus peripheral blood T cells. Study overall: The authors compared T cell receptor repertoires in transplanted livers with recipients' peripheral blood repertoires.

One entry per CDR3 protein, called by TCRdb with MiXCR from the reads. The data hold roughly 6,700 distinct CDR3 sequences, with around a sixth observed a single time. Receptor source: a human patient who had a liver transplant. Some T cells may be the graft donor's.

CDR3 sequence (DNA): TGTGCCAGCCGGACAGGGGGCGAATGGGACGAGCAGTACTTC. It is translated as CASRTGGEWDEQYF. The chain is built from TRBV27 and TRBJ2-7; 11 bases match TRBD1. Germline V gives CDR1 MNHEY, CDR2 SMNVEV (reference sequence). Trimming cost V 8 bases and J 5 bases; bases outside gene matches: 8. The CDR3 contains 14 residues.

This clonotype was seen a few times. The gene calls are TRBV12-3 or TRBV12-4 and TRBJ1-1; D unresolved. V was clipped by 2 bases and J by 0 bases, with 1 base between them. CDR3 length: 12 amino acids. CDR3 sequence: CASSLMNTEAFF. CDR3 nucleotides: TGTGCCAGCAGTTTAATGAACACTGAAGCTTTCTTT.

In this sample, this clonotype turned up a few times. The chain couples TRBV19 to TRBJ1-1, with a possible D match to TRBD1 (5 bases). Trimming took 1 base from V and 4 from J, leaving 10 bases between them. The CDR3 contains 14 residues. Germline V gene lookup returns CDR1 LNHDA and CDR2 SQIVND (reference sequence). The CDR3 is CASSIGDWGTEAFF. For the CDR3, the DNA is TGTGCCAGTAGTATAGGGGACTGGGGCACTGAAGCTTTCTTT.

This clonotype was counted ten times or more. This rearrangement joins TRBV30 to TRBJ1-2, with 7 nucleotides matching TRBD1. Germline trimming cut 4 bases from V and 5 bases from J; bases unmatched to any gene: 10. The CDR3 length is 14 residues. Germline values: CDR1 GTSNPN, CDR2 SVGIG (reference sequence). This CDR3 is CAWNGRKGAYGYTF. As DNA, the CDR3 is TGTGCCTGGAACGGTAGGAAGGGGGCATATGGCTACACCTTC.

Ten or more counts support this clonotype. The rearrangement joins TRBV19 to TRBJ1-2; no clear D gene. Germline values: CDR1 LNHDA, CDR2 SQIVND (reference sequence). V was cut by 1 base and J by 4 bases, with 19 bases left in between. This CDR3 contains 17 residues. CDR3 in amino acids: CASSIGIGRWNSYGYTF. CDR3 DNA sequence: TGTGCCAGTAGTATAGGAATCGGACGGTGGAATTCCTATGGCTACACCTTC. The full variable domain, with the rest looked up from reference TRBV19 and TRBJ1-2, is DGGITQSPKYLFRKEGQNVTLSCEQNLNHDAMYWYRQDPGQGLRLIYYSQIVNDFQKGDIAEGYSVSREKKESFPLTVTSAQKNPTAFYLCASSIGIGRWNSYGYTFGSGTRLTVV.

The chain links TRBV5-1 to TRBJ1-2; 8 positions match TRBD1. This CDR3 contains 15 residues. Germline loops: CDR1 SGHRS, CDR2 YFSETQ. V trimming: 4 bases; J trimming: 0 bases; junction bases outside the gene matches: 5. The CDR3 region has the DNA TGCGCCAGCAGCAAGGACAGGGCCCCTAACTATGGCTACACCTTC. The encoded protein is CASSKDRAPNYGYTF.

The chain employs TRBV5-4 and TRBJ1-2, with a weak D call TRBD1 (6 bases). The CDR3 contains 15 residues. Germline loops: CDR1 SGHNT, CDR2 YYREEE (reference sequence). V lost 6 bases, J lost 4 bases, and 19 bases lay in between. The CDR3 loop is CASKLGRGVGYGYTF. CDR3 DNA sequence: TGTGCCAGCAAGCTTGGGAGGGGGGTAGGCTATGGCTACACCTTC.

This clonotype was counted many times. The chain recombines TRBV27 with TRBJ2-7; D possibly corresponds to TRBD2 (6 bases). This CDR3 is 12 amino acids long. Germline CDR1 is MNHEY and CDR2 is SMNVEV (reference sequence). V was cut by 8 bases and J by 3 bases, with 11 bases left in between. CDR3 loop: CASRSSVYEQYF. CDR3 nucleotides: TGTGCCAGCCGTTCTAGCGTCTACGAGCAGTACTTC.

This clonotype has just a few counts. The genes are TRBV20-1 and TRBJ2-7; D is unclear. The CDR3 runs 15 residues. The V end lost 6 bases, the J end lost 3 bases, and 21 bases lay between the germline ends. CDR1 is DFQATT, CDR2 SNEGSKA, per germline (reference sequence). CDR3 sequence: CSAPGVVGSGYEQYF. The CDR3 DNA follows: TGCAGTGCGCCCGGCGTGGTGGGATCGGGCTACGAGCAGTACTTC.

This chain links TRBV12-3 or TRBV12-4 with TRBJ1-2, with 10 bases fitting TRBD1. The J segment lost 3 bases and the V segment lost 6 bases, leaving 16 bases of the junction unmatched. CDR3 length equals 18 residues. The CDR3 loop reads CASRGAGTGALGDYGYTF. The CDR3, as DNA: TGTGCCAGCAGGGGCGCCGGGACAGGGGCCCTCGGGGACTATGGCTACACCTTC.

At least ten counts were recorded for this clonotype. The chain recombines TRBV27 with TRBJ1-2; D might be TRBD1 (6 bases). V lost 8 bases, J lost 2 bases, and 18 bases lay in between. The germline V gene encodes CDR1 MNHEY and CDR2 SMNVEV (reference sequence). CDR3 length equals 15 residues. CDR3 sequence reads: CASRNGGDKNYGYTF. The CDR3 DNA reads TGTGCCAGCCGTAATGGGGGGGACAAGAACTATGGCTACACCTTC.

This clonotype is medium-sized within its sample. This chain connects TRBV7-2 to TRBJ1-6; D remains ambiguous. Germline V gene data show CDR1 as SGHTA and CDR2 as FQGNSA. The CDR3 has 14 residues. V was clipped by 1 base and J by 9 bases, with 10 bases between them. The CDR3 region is CASSLESEFSPLHF. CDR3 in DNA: TGTGCCAGCAGCTTAGAGTCCGAGTTTTCACCCCTCCACTTT.

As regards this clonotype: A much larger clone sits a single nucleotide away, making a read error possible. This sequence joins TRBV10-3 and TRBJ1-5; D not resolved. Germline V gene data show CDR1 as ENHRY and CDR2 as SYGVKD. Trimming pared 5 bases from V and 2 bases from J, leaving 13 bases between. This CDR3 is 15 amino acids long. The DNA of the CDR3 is TGTGCCATCAGTTACTCCCCGGAAGGCAATCAGCCCCAGCATTTT. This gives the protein CAISYSPEGNQPQHF.